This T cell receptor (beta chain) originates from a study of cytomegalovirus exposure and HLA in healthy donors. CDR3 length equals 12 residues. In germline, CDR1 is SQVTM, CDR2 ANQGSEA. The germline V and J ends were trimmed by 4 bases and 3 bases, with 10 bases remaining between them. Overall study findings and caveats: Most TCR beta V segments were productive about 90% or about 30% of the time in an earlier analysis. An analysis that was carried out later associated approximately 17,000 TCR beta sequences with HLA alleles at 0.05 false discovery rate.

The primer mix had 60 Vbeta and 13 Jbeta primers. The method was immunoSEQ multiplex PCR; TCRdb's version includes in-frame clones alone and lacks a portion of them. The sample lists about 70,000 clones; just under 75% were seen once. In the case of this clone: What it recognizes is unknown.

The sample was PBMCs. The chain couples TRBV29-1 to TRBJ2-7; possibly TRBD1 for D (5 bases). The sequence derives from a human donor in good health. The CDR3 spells CSVVVQDYEQYF. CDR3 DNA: TGCAGCGTTGTAGTACAGGACTACGAGCAGTACTTC.